The 4 T cell receptor beta chains given below trace back to one sample, sequenced in a study of T cell repertoires in cytomegalovirus infection. Their antigens are not known. TCRdb fed the reads into MiXCR, producing one record per CDR3 protein. The table has about 220,000 distinct CDR3 sequences, about 38% seen once. Here the sequenced sample was CD8+ T cells from cultured PBMCs, taken from culture after CMV antigen stimulation. These receptors were collected from a human donor in good health (CMV status not recorded). Some clones in this sample may be carry-over from other donors' samples.

The table lists this clonotype with a count of one. The chain carries TRBV6-2 or TRBV6-3 and TRBJ2-3; TRBD2 matches at 10 bases. Germline loops: CDR1 MNHEY, CDR2 SVGEGT. This CDR3 has 16 residues. J lost 2 bases, V lost 5 bases, and 7 bases had no gene match. This CDR3 is CASSPTGTSVTDTQYF. The CDR3 DNA is TGTGCCAGCAGTCCCACCGGGACTAGCGTCACAGATACGCAGTATTTT.

In this sample, this clonotype turned up a few times. The DNA of the CDR3 is TGTGCCAGCAGCAAGACCGGGGAGCTGTTTTTT. Protein sequence: CASSKTGELFF. The chain recombines TRBV27 with TRBJ2-2; D gene uncertain. The CDR3 covers 11 residues. Looked up from germline, CDR1 is MNHEY and CDR2 is SMNVEV (reference sequence). The V gene lost 6 bases and the J gene lost 5 bases, with 4 bases spanning the gap.

This clonotype turned up a few times. The chain links TRBV12-3 or TRBV12-4 to TRBJ2-5; tentative D call: TRBD2 (6 bases). This CDR3 contains 13 residues. V gave up 7 bases and J gave up 5 bases, with 14 bases separating them. CDR3 sequence reads: CASTPGGRETQYF. CDR3 nucleotide sequence: TGTGCCAGCACCCCTGGGGGGAGGGAGACCCAGTACTTC.

The chain links TRBV6-1 to TRBJ1-4, with D uncertain. The germline V and J ends were trimmed by 1 base and 8 bases, with 11 bases remaining between them. From germline, CDR1 is MNHNS and CDR2 SASEGT. This CDR3 comprises 14 residues. The CDR3 loop is CASSEVRRQEKLFF. CDR3 DNA sequence: TGTGCCAGCAGTGAAGTCAGACGTCAGGAAAAACTGTTTTTT.